A single sample gave rise to the 32 T cell receptor beta chains below, sequenced in a study of blood T cell repertoires in COVID-19. The data were produced by immunoSEQ multiplex PCR, yet TCRdb's version contains in-frame clones alone and is incomplete. The sample includes 200,000 or so clones, around 77% of them seen just once. Sequenced material: peripheral blood. These receptors came from a man aged 55-75 years with active or convalescent COVID-19.

This clone was seen just once. This rearrangement joins TRBV6-2 or TRBV6-3 to TRBJ2-7; TRBD2 agrees at 15 bases. The CDR3 has 19 amino acids. Germline V lookup: CDR1 MNHEY, CDR2 SVGEGT. The trim removed 2 bases at V and 0 bases at J, leaving 8 bases unmatched. This CDR3 reads CASSYGLAGGLPRSYEQYF. CDR3 nucleotide sequence: TGTGCCAGCAGTTACGGACTAGCGGGAGGGCTACCGCGCTCCTACGAGCAGTACTTC.

This clone was counted at least ten times. This sequence joins TRBV27 and TRBJ2-5; D not resolved. The length of the CDR3 is 15 residues. With 0 bases removed from V and 5 bases from J, the gap between germline ends came to 13 bases. Germline V CDR1 and CDR2: MNHEY, SMNVEV (reference sequence). CDR3 in amino acids: CASSLSGAFLETQYF. The CDR3 coding sequence is TGTGCCAGCAGTTTATCGGGCGCGTTCCTGGAGACCCAGTACTTC.

The V gene is TRBV3-1 (or the pseudogene TRBV3-2), the J gene TRBJ2-2; D gene uncertain. V was clipped by 0 bases and J by 6 bases, with 11 bases between them. The V gene's germline CDR1 is LGHDT and CDR2 YNNKEL (reference sequence). The CDR3 contains 15 residues. The CDR3: CASSQDLGWAGELFF. The CDR3 nucleotides are TGTGCCAGCAGCCAAGATCTCGGGTGGGCCGGGGAGCTGTTTTTT.

The V and J genes are TRBV7-9 and TRBJ2-3; D is uncertain. The V and J ends lost 4 bases and 3 bases respectively, with 8 bases between them. The CDR3 is made up of 13 amino acids. The germline CDR1 and CDR2 sequences are SEHNR and FQNEAQ (reference sequence). CDR3 sequence: CASSSRLTDTQYF. Here the CDR3 DNA reads TGTGCCAGCAGCTCCCGACTGACAGATACGCAGTATTTT.

The chain uses TRBV28 and TRBJ1-1; 8 bases map to TRBD1. Germline V gives CDR1 MDHEN, CDR2 SYDVKM. CDR3 length: 18 residues. V lost 4 bases and J lost 2; bases outside the gene matches: 15. CDR3 region: CASSSSGRGRILNTEAFF. Written as DNA, the CDR3 is TGTGCCAGCAGTTCCTCCGGCAGGGGGCGGATCTTAAACACTGAAGCTTTCTTT.

In this sample, this clone turned up once. The V and J genes are TRBV9 and TRBJ2-3; unclear D gene. The length of the CDR3 is 12 residues. Germline-derived CDR1 and CDR2 are SGDLS and YYNGEE. V lost 4 bases to trimming and J lost 4 bases, with 7 bases between them. In nucleotides, the CDR3 is TGTGCCAGCAGCCCCCAATCAGATACGCAGTATTTT. Amino acids: CASSPQSDTQYF.

V gene TRBV20-1 combines with J gene TRBJ2-3; 8 positions agree with TRBD2. The CDR3 is 13 amino acids. The J segment lost 7 bases and the V segment lost 3 bases, leaving 6 bases of the junction unmatched. CDR1 is DFQATT and CDR2 is SNEGSKA in the germline V gene (reference sequence). The CDR3 loop reads CSASMQRGNTQYF. The CDR3, as DNA: TGCAGTGCTAGTATGCAGCGGGGGAATACGCAGTATTTT.

The chain couples TRBV6-5 to TRBJ2-1, with D possibly being TRBD1 (5 bases). Trimming stripped 5 bases from V and 4 bases from J, with 9 bases between. Looked up from germline, CDR1 is MNHEY and CDR2 is SVGAGI. There are 13 residues in the CDR3. The CDR3 here is CASSSDRYNEQFF. The CDR3 nucleotides are TGTGCCAGCAGTAGCGACAGATACAATGAGCAGTTCTTC.

The table lists this clone with a count of one. The V gene is TRBV7-2, the J gene TRBJ2-1, with 12 bases that match TRBD1. With V trimmed by 5 bases and J by 10 bases, 9 bases remained unmatched. The CDR3 covers 15 residues. Per the germline V gene, CDR1 is SGHTA and CDR2 is FQGNSA. CDR3 nucleotide sequence: TGTGCCAGCAGCCCCCGGGGACAGGGGGCTGGAGAGCAGTTCTTC. This gives the protein CASSPRGQGAGEQFF.

This clone has only a few counts. The V gene is TRBV5-1, the J gene TRBJ2-7; TRBD1 aligns across 8 bases. The germline V gene encodes CDR1 SGHRS and CDR2 YFSETQ. This CDR3 has 16 residues. The V and J ends lost 7 bases and 2 bases, in that order; junction bases with no gene match: 14. This CDR3 is CASSPKPGQAPYEQYF. In DNA form, the CDR3 reads TGCGCCAGCTCCCCGAAACCGGGACAGGCTCCCTACGAGCAGTACTTC.

This clone has more than one count but fewer than ten. This chain joins TRBV12-5 and TRBJ2-1, with 8 nucleotides matching TRBD2. This CDR3 is built from 18 residues. Germline CDR1 LGHNT, CDR2 FRNRAP. Unmatched junction bases numbered 20, after V lost 7 bases and J lost 6 bases. As DNA, the CDR3 is TGTGCTAGTGCCTGGACCCCGGGAGGTACGGGGGGGGGCAATGAGCAGTTCTTC. As protein: CASAWTPGGTGGGNEQFF.

This rearrangement joins TRBV10-3 to TRBJ2-7; 11 bases match TRBD1. CDR1 and CDR2 from the germline V gene are ENHRY and SYGVKD. The CDR3 loop spans 16 amino acids. The J segment lost 6 bases and the V segment lost 3 bases, leaving 10 bases of the junction unmatched. The CDR3: CAISEPYGTGGTEQYF. The CDR3 DNA follows: TGTGCCATCAGTGAACCCTACGGGACAGGGGGTACCGAGCAGTACTTC.

J is TRBJ2-1 and V is TRBV30, with 9 bases that match TRBD2. Germline V gene sequence: CDR1 GTSNPN, CDR2 SVGIG (reference sequence). There are 15 residues in the CDR3. V was pared by 2 bases and J by 5 bases, with 7 bases of the junction left unmatched. CDR3 loop: CAWSNVLAGHNEQFF. As DNA, the CDR3 is TGTGCCTGGAGTAACGTACTAGCGGGCCACAATGAGCAGTTCTTC.

This sequence joins TRBV25-1 and TRBJ2-7; D remains unclear. V was pared by 2 bases and J by 7 bases, with 12 bases between. Germline-derived CDR1 and CDR2 are MGHDK and SYGVNS. The CDR3 runs 13 residues. CDR3 in amino acids: CASSENPTGEQYF. The CDR3 DNA is TGTGCCAGCAGTGAAAACCCGACTGGTGAGCAGTACTTC.

A few counts support this clone. V gene TRBV3-1 (or the pseudogene TRBV3-2) combines with J gene TRBJ2-7, with 16 nucleotides matching TRBD2. CDR3 length: 17 residues. J gave up 7 bases and V 2 bases, and 8 bases lay outside the gene matches. The germline CDR1 and CDR2 sequences are LGHDT and YNNKEL (reference sequence). The CDR3 sequence is CASSQPGLAGGPGEQYF. In DNA form, the CDR3 reads TGTGCCAGCAGCCAACCGGGACTAGCGGGAGGGCCGGGGGAGCAGTACTTC.

V gene TRBV7-2 combines with J gene TRBJ2-5, with 8 bases fitting TRBD1. The germline CDR1 and CDR2 sequences are SGHTA and FQGNSA. The V and J ends lost 5 bases and 3 bases, in that order; junction bases with no gene match: 2. The CDR3 is made up of 13 amino acids. CDR3 region: CASSQGAEETQYF. Here the CDR3 DNA reads TGTGCCAGCAGCCAGGGGGCGGAAGAGACCCAGTACTTC.

This sequence joins TRBV28 and TRBJ2-3; 9 bases agree with TRBD1. With 6 bases clipped from V and 9 bases from J, the junction kept 10 bases outside the gene matches. From germline, CDR1 is MDHEN and CDR2 SYDVKM. This CDR3 comprises 14 residues. CDR3 nucleotide sequence: TGTGCCAGCAGCCCGTTGGGACAGGGAGACACGCAGTATTTT. It is translated as CASSPLGQGDTQYF.

The gene calls are TRBV24-1 and TRBJ2-1, with TRBD2 matching 16 bases. There are 18 residues in the CDR3. With 3 bases clipped from V and 8 bases from J, the junction kept 9 bases outside the gene matches. The germline CDR1 and CDR2 sequences are KGHDR and SFDVKD. The CDR3 protein is CATSDLPGTSGREDEQFF. CDR3 coding DNA: TGTGCCACCAGTGATCTTCCCGGGACTAGCGGGAGGGAGGATGAGCAGTTCTTC.

This chain links TRBV7-9 with TRBJ2-1, with D unclear. Per the germline V gene, CDR1 is SEHNR and CDR2 is FQNEAQ (reference sequence). V gave up 1 base and J gave up 6 bases, with 10 bases separating them. The CDR3 has 14 residues. The DNA of the CDR3 is TGTGCCAGCAGCTTAGTACTCTCGAGCAATGAGCAGTTCTTC. Translation: CASSLVLSSNEQFF.

This rearrangement joins TRBV15 to TRBJ2-5; 8 bases agree with TRBD1. The CDR3 has 16 residues. Germline V lookup: CDR1 LNHNV, CDR2 YYDKDF (reference sequence). V was pared by 4 bases and J by 2 bases, with 9 bases of the junction left unmatched. In nucleotides, the CDR3 is TGTGCCACCAGCAAACAGGGGGAGGCGGGGCAAGAGACCCAGTACTTC. Its protein is CATSKQGEAGQETQYF.

The chain links TRBV24-1 to TRBJ2-2; D is perhaps TRBD1 (5 bases). V was cut by 3 bases and J by 7 bases, with 11 bases left in between. CDR1 and CDR2 (germline): KGHDR, SFDVKD. There are 14 residues in the CDR3. The CDR3 sequence is CATSDLGVIGELFF. CDR3 nucleotides: TGTGCCACCAGTGATCTAGGGGTGATCGGGGAGCTGTTTTTT.

The chain combines TRBV27 with TRBJ2-5; no reliable D call. This CDR3 has 13 amino acids. The V end lost 5 bases, the J end lost 0 bases, and 7 bases lay between the germline ends. Germline assignment: CDR1 MNHEY and CDR2 SMNVEV (reference sequence). The DNA of the CDR3 is TGTGCCAGCAGTAAGCTAGACCAAGAGACCCAGTACTTC. Translation: CASSKLDQETQYF.

The chain combines TRBV5-1 with TRBJ2-5; a possible D gene is TRBD2 (5 bases). The V end lost 2 bases, the J end lost 5 bases, and 10 bases lay between the germline ends. The length of the CDR3 is 13 residues. Per germline, CDR1 SGHRS and CDR2 YFSETQ. CDR3 sequence: CASSFKGGETQYF. DNA for the CDR3: TGCGCCAGCAGCTTCAAGGGCGGGGAGACCCAGTACTTC.

The rearrangement joins TRBV28 to TRBJ2-1; 10 positions agree with TRBD2. Losses at the gene ends were 4 bases for V and 8 bases for J; bases not matched to a gene: 11. The germline gives CDR1 MDHEN, CDR2 SYDVKM. The CDR3 sequence is 16 residues long. The CDR3: CASSSLLSGRGYEQFF. CDR3 DNA sequence: TGTGCCAGCAGTTCCCTCCTAAGCGGGAGGGGGTATGAGCAGTTCTTC.

V gene TRBV5-6 combines with J gene TRBJ2-1, with TRBD2 as a possible D gene (5 bases). Germline assignment: CDR1 SGHDT and CDR2 YYEEEE. The CDR3 sequence is 14 residues long. The ends were cut back, 6 bases at V and 0 bases at J, with 10 bases in the middle. CDR3 sequence: CASKKGSSYNEQFF. The CDR3 DNA is TGTGCCAGCAAAAAAGGGAGCTCCTACAATGAGCAGTTCTTC. The full variable domain, in which reference TRBV5-6 and TRBJ2-1 provide the parts outside the CDR3, is DAGVTQSPTHLIKTRGQQVTLRCSPKSGHDTVSWYQQALGQGPQFIFQYYEEEERQRGNFPDRFSGHQFPNYSSELNVNALLLGDSALYLCASKKGSSYNEQFFGPGTRLTVL.

This sequence joins TRBV28 and TRBJ2-1; 10 bases fit TRBD1. Germline trimming cut 8 bases from V and 6 bases from J; bases unmatched to any gene: 16. Germline V lookup: CDR1 MDHEN, CDR2 SYDVKM. The CDR3 is 17 residues long. The CDR3 sequence is CASLTLTGTGVGNEQFF. Here the CDR3 DNA reads TGTGCCAGCCTGACTTTAACCGGGACAGGGGTTGGCAATGAGCAGTTCTTC.

The gene calls are TRBV7-3 and TRBJ2-3, with D perhaps matching TRBD2 (6 bases). Per the germline V gene, CDR1 is SGHTA and CDR2 is FQGTGA. With 3 bases removed from V and 6 bases from J, the gap between germline ends came to 16 bases. CDR3 size: 15 residues. The CDR3, as DNA: TGTGCCAGCAGCTTGGGGGGACTTGGAGGGGATACGCAGTATTTT. It codes for CASSLGGLGGDTQYF.

The chain combines TRBV11-2 with TRBJ2-3; 8 bases map to TRBD1. Trimming removed 5 bases from V and 2 bases from J; junction bases left unmatched: 9. The CDR3 totals 16 residues. CDR1 and CDR2 (germline): SGHAT, FQNNGV. DNA of the CDR3: TGTGCCAGCAGCATCCGGGACAGGAGGCTCACAGATACGCAGTATTTT. Translating it yields CASSIRDRRLTDTQYF. The variable domain in full, completed from reference TRBV11-2 and TRBJ2-3, reads EAGVAQSPRYKIIEKRQSVAFWCNPISGHATLYWYQQILGQGPKLLIQFQNNGVVDDSQLPKDRFSAERLKGVDSTLKIQPAKLEDSAVYLCASSIRDRRLTDTQYFGPGTRLTVL.

CDR3 amino acids: CASGRQGQREQYF. The CDR3 nucleotides read TGTGCCAGCGGGAGACAGGGCCAACGCGAGCAGTACTTC. V usage is TRBV6-5 and J usage is TRBJ2-7; 7 nucleotides align to TRBD1. Germline CDR1 MNHEY, CDR2 SVGAGI. V was pared by 8 bases and J by 6 bases, with 10 bases of the junction left unmatched. This CDR3 has 13 amino acids.

The J gene is TRBJ2-2, the V gene TRBV7-2, with D unclear. Germline lookup yields CDR1 SGHTA and CDR2 FQGNSA. The CDR3 covers 17 residues. V was clipped by 1 base and J by 3 bases, with 15 bases between them. The CDR3 bases are TGTGCCAGCAGCTTAGTCGACCTTGAAAGCGACACCGGGGAGCTGTTTTTT. Translating it yields CASSLVDLESDTGELFF.

V usage is TRBV6-5 and J usage is TRBJ2-3; a possible D gene is TRBD1 (5 bases). V was clipped by 1 base and J by 2 bases, with 7 bases between them. The CDR3 consists of 14 residues. Germline V gene sequence: CDR1 MNHEY, CDR2 SVGAGI. CDR3 coding DNA: TGTGCCAGCAGTTACTACAGGAACACAGATACGCAGTATTTT. Residues: CASSYYRNTDTQYF.

This clone was counted only a few times. This chain connects TRBV27 to TRBJ2-3; the match to TRBD2 covers 7 bases. The CDR3 extends over 15 amino acids. Germline V gives CDR1 MNHEY, CDR2 SMNVEV (reference sequence). The V segment lost 4 bases and the J segment 2 bases; nucleotides outside the gene matches: 6. The CDR3 DNA is TGTGCCAGCAGTTCTCCGGGAGGCTTCACAGATACGCAGTATTTT. The encoded protein is CASSSPGGFTDTQYF.